These 3 T cell receptor beta chains originate from one sample sequenced in a study of T cells in Graves' hyperthyroidism and ophthalmopathy (dated by TCRdb to the late 2010s). Library generation was performed with multiplex PCR. The sequencer was an Illumina HiSeq 2000. TCR beta CDR3 regions were amplified from RNA transcripts. The TCR CDR3 was subjected to a first round of RT-PCR using the HTBI primer set and the Qiagen OneStep RT-PCR kit. TCRdb reworked the public reads: Q25 trimming with fastp, MiXCR clone assembly, productive beta chains retained. Entries that share a CDR3 protein sequence are merged under the most common genes and DNA. In all, the sample holds 200,000 to 250,000 distinct CDR3 sequences, and roughly 17% of those were seen once. Of the sample, around 48% falls within the top ten clones. Material: blood. Receptor source: a woman between 45 and 60 years old with Graves' hyperthyroidism.

At least ten counts were recorded for this clonotype. J is TRBJ1-2 and V is TRBV7-9, with D possibly matching TRBD1 (5 bases). Germline V gene sequence: CDR1 SEHNR, CDR2 FQNEAQ (reference sequence). The V gene lost 6 bases and the J gene lost 8 bases, with 13 bases spanning the gap. CDR3 size: 12 residues. The CDR3 region is CASSDRALGYTF. DNA of the CDR3: TGTGCCAGCAGTGACAGAGCCCTCGGCTACACCTTC.

This sequence joins TRBV2 and TRBJ2-6; tentatively, D is TRBD2 (6 bases). V shed 7 bases and J shed 0 bases, with 16 bases lying between them. In germline, CDR1 is SNHLY, CDR2 FYNNEI. This CDR3 spans 17 amino acids. This chain's CDR3 is CASTSDFGGSGANVLTF. For the CDR3, the DNA is TGTGCCAGCACCTCCGATTTCGGGGGCTCTGGGGCCAACGTCCTGACTTTC. Supplemented by reference TRBV2 and TRBJ2-6, the full variable domain reads EPEVTQTPSHQVTQMGQEVILRCVPISNHLYFYWYRQILGQKVEFLVSFYNNEISEKSEIFDDQFSVERPDGSNFTLKIRSTKLEDSAMYFCASTSDFGGSGANVLTFGAGSRLTVL.

The V call is TRBV6-1, the J call TRBJ2-5; 10 bases match TRBD1. V lost 6 bases to trimming and J lost 5 bases; unmatched junction nucleotides: 3. Per germline, CDR1 MNHNS and CDR2 SASEGT. This CDR3 has 13 residues. The DNA for the CDR3 is TGTGCCAGCAGCCGGGACAGGGGCGAGACCCAGTACTTC. Translated: CASSRDRGETQYF.